This T cell receptor (beta chain) appears in the sequencing data of a study of T cells in Graves' hyperthyroidism and ophthalmopathy (dated by TCRdb to about 2019). In terms of the full investigation: Peripheral blood was collected at initial diagnosis, before any treatment. To identify TCR V-J signatures that set the groups apart, the researchers used a discovery cohort of 90 to 100 patients, made up of under 45 with Graves' ophthalmopathy and about 59 with stable Graves' hyperthyroidism. Prospective prediction of ophthalmopathy was tested in an independent validation cohort of 18 to 20 hyperthyroidism patients and around 16 patients who later progressed to ophthalmopathy. The roughly 100 discovery patients were randomly split 7:3 into training and test sets. The study also compared thyroid tissue and blood T-cell repertoires from more than five Graves' hyperthyroidism patients. After blood sampling, hyperthyroidism patients were treated with methimazole at a starting dose of 30 mg daily, and ophthalmopathy patients were treated with high-dose intravenous methylprednisolone. The paper describes TCR Vbeta CDR3 sequencing of about 140 peripheral blood samples, made up of 43 ophthalmopathy patients, 70 to 75 hyperthyroidism patients and about 17 progressor patients. The paper as a whole reports these results and caveats: Blood samples also contained most of the expanded thyroid clonotypes (frequency above 0.001), which suggests that blood repertoires may reflect thyroid immune responses. A 13 V-J signature model separated ophthalmopathy from stable hyperthyroidism, with roughly 88% sensitivity and roughly 82% specificity in cross-validation and 80%/75% in testing. In validation, progression to ophthalmopathy was predicted by the model with roughly 71% sensitivity and around 76% specificity, a median of approximately 6.5 months before onset. Sample size was not statistically predetermined, and blinding of investigators to group allocation was not performed.

This clonotype has ten or more counts. Which antigen it targets is not known. No much larger clone exists at a distance of one base, and base qualities are not known. In the ophthalmopathy patients, disease was moderately to severely active, with a Clinical Activity Score of 3 or more, a NOSPECS grade of 4 or more, and a duration of less than 3 months. Exclusion was applied to patients with uncontrolled infections, other autoimmune diseases, pregnancy or lactation. Diagnoses relied on clinical symptoms, serum thyroxine and TRAb, thyroid ultrasound and orbital computed tomography. Ficoll-Paque density gradient centrifugation was used to isolate PBMCs from around 10 ml of fresh peripheral blood. Total RNA was extracted with Trizol reagent, and quality was checked on an Agilent 2100 Bioanalyzer. Counted from cysteine to phenylalanine, this CDR3 has 14 amino acids. Solely the CDR3 DNA is kept, with 42 bases framed from the first base. The junction carries 10 bases between V and J, which are trimmed by 1 base and 4 bases respectively.

The TCR beta CDR3 regions were amplified from RNA transcripts. The TCR CDR3 was subjected to a first round of RT-PCR using the HTBI primer set and the Qiagen OneStep RT-PCR kit. A second multiplex PCR round built the libraries, followed by size selection and purification. Sequencing of the libraries was done on an Illumina HiSeq2000 using paired-end 100 bp reads. From the authors' description of their analysis: SOAPnuke was used to process the raw data, throwing out any read that contained adapters or uncalled bases, had a mean Phred below 15, or lacked an exact constant-primer or identifier match. COPE v1.2.5 was used to merge the high-quality paired reads, and each unique nucleotide sequence was defined as a clonotype. MiTCR v1.1 was used to align clonotypes to the IMGT TRBV, TRBD and TRBJ reference segments. Only V-J combinations with frequency above 0.0001, covering about 99% of repertoires, were analysed. The TCS score was defined as the ratio of F50 (clonal expansion) to E x V (chaos), calculated using BLOSUM62-based TCRdist between CDR3 peptides within each V-J. Welch's t-statistics and random forest reduced just over 500 V-J features to 10 to 15, which were used in a naive Bayes classifier (R e1071). TCRdb's own reprocessing of the public reads used fastp at Q25 and MiXCR and kept productive beta chains. Every entry covers one CDR3 protein and lists the most common genes and DNA from its rows. These V and J calls are TCRdb output, not the study's own analysis. In all, the sample holds about 260,000 distinct CDR3 sequences, and around 17% of those were seen once. The ten biggest clones cover around 30% of the sample.

The specimen sequenced was blood. This clonotype was obtained from a woman between 18 and 30 years old with Graves' ophthalmopathy. The receptor chain draws on TRBV12-3 or TRBV12-4 and TRBJ1-1; a tentative D call is TRBD1 (5 bases match). The encoded CDR3 is CASSLGGLSTEAFF. The sequenced DNA is TGTGCCAGCAGTTTAGGGGGACTCTCCACTGAAGCTTTCTTT.